This record concerns one T cell receptor (beta chain) sequence. Antigen: not known. The CDR3 extends over 13 amino acids. Trimming left V 7 bases short and J 3 bases short, with 10 bases between. Per the germline V gene, CDR1 is MDHEN and CDR2 is SYDVKM. These data come from a study of somatic mutations in cytotoxic T cells in rheumatoid arthritis. Whole-study results and caveats: The antigen targets of the expanded CD8+ clones lacked identification.

Assay used: immunoSEQ multiplex PCR; TCRdb lists only in-frame clones, some missing. This repertoire shows roughly 2,500 clones, 70% to 90% found once; its top ten account for more than 35%. The TCR was taken from an adult with rheumatoid arthritis. The sequencing input was CD8+ T cells sorted from blood. This chain links TRBV28 with TRBJ1-5; D call uncertain. CDR3 sequence reads: CASNGGSNQPQHF. CDR3 coding DNA: TGTGCCAGCAACGGTGGGTCCAATCAGCCCCAGCATTTT.